This T cell receptor beta chain was retrieved from a study of blood T cell repertoires in COVID-19. About the research overall: Researchers got acute and convalescent COVID-19 samples from the United States, Italy and Spain. The analysed material was cDNA or gDNA that came from T cells, B-cell-depleted T cells, or PBMCs.

The CDR3 totals 12 residues. Germline V gene sequence: CDR1 KGHSH, CDR2 LQKENI. V was trimmed by 3 bases and J by 2 bases, leaving 5 bases between them. The method was immunoSEQ multiplex PCR; TCRdb's version includes in-frame clones alone and lacks a portion of them. Of about 39,000 clones listed, about 85% are singletons. Sequencing was performed on peripheral blood. The TCR comes from a man aged 55 to 70 with acute or convalescent COVID-19. This chain joins TRBV18 and TRBJ2-7, with D uncertain. The CDR3 nucleotides are TGTGCCAGCTCACCCGAGACCTACGAGCAGTACTTC. It yields the protein CASSPETYEQYF.